The rows below give T cell receptor beta chains drawn from one sample of a study of regulatory T cells in long-lasting Graves disease. TCRdb independently ran MiXCR on the multiplex PCR reads; one entry per CDR3 protein. The sample yields 440,000 or so distinct CDR3 sequences, more than 13% seen once. The same sample was also studied in work on T cells in Graves' hyperthyroidism and ophthalmopathy.

The input for sequencing was peripheral blood mononuclear cells (PBMCs), taken at new diagnosis, from a patient treated with antithyroid drugs. The source of these receptors is a woman in her 30s with Graves disease. CDR3s include the opening cysteine and the closing phenylalanine or tryptophan. A D gene is named only where the DNA matches it firmly. Clone size appears in some rows only: once, few, many, or a class for an expanded clone.

D gene	V gene	clone size	J gene	CDR3 DNA	CDR3 protein
.	TRBV18	once	TRBJ1-2	TGTGCCAGCTCACCCCCGGCCACAGGGACCGTCTCAATAACCCACTACACCTTC	CASSPPATGTVSITHYTF
.	TRBV28	.	TRBJ1-4	TGTGCCAGCAGCCCCTCGTCAAGTAATGAAAAACTGTTTTTT	CASSPSSSNEKLFF
.	TRBV6-5	.	TRBJ1-4	TGTGCCAGCAGTTTCCGGGGGGCTAATGAAAAACTGTTTTTT	CASSFRGANEKLFF
TRBD2	TRBV24-1	many	TRBJ2-1	TGTGCCACCAGTGACTCCGGGACTAGCGGGAGGGCTATCGGTCGGTACAATGAGCAGTTCTTC	CATSDSGTSGRAIGRYNEQFF
.	TRBV15	few	TRBJ2-1	TGTGCCACCAGCAGAGTCGAATGGCTCAATCTCTACAATGAGCAGTTCTTC	CATSRVEWLNLYNEQFF
.	TRBV9	few	TRBJ1-3	TGTGCCAGCAGCGTTGCGGTAGGGGTCAGTGGAAACACCATATATTTT	CASSVAVGVSGNTIYF
.	TRBV6-5	many	TRBJ2-5	TGTGCCAGCAGTTACTCCCTAGGGCTCGAGACCCAGTACTTC	CASSYSLGLETQYF
.	TRBV24-1	few	TRBJ2-6	TGTGCCACCAGTCCATCGAGAGGGTCTGGGGCCAACGTCCTGACTTTC	CATSPSRGSGANVLTF
TRBD1	TRBV4-1	.	TRBJ1-1	TGCGCCAGCAGCCACGTTCAGGGGGCGACCACTGAAGCTTTCTTT	CASSHVQGATTEAFF
TRBD1	TRBV5-1	.	TRBJ1-2	TGCGCCAGCAGCTTGGCCGTTGGTCGGACAGGGCATGGCTACACCTTC	CASSLAVGRTGHGYTF
.	TRBV10-3	.	TRBJ2-3	TGTGCCATCCGGGACCCCACAGATACGCAGTATTTT	CAIRDPTDTQYF
.	TRBV16	many	TRBJ1-5	TGTGCCAGCAGCCAATCAGCACCGGGTCAGCCCCAGCATTTT	CASSQSAPGQPQHF
TRBD1	TRBV6-5	many	TRBJ1-1	TGTGCCAGCAGTTACTCTTGGACAGGGAACACTGAAGCTTTCTTT	CASSYSWTGNTEAFF
.	TRBV5-6	few	TRBJ2-7	TGTGCCAGCAGCCAGGGACCCCTCTACGAGCAGTACTTC	CASSQGPLYEQYF
TRBD2	TRBV20-1	many	TRBJ2-7	TGCAGTGTTCTTCTTAGCGGGAAGGGGTCCTACGAGCAGTACTTC	CSVLLSGKGSYEQYF
.	TRBV29-1	many	TRBJ2-5	TGCAGCGTATTCGTGGAGACCCAGTACTTC	CSVFVETQYF
.	TRBV6-2/TRBV6-3	many	TRBJ1-5	TGTGCCAGCAGTTCCGTCTCATCGGGCAATCAGCCCCAGCATTTT	CASSSVSSGNQPQHF
.	TRBV20-1	many	TRBJ2-1	TGCAGTGCTACGGGCTACAATGAGCAGTTCTTC	CSATGYNEQFF
.	TRBV20-1	many	TRBJ2-3	TGCAGTGCCGCCAGCGGCTTCACAGATACGCAGTATTTT	CSAASGFTDTQYF
.	TRBV20-1	many	TRBJ2-7	TGCAGTGCTAGAGAATTGGGGGGGCGGTTGGGATACGAGCAGTACTTC	CSARELGGRLGYEQYF
.	TRBV7-2	.	TRBJ2-1	TGTGCCAGCAGCTTCCGGGTCCACAATGAGCAGTTCTTC	CASSFRVHNEQFF
.	TRBV2	many	TRBJ1-6	TGTGCCAGCAGAGAAGACCAGGGTTACAATTCACCCCTCCACTTT	CASREDQGYNSPLHF
.	TRBV12-3/TRBV12-4	.	TRBJ2-5	TGTGCCAGCAGTCTAGGACAGTACCCCTCGACCCAGTACTTC	CASSLGQYPSTQYF
TRBD2	TRBV20-1	few	TRBJ2-7	TGCAGTGCTAGAGAGATTAACGGGAGGGCCGGGGAGCAGTACTTC	CSAREINGRAGEQYF
TRBD1	TRBV28	many	TRBJ2-7	TGTGCCAGCAGTTCCCAGGGGACAGGGGGCTCGTACGAGCAGTACTTC	CASSSQGTGGSYEQYF
.	TRBV19	few	TRBJ1-4	TGTGCCAGTAAGAGTGAAAAACTGTTTTTT	CASKSEKLFF
.	TRBV3-1	many	TRBJ2-7	TGTGCCAGCAGCCACCCAGGGCCCTACGAGCAGTACTTC	CASSHPGPYEQYF
.	TRBV28	.	TRBJ1-2	TGTGCCATCGGAGGAAACTATGGCTACACCTTC	CAIGGNYGYTF
TRBD1	TRBV9	many	TRBJ1-1	TGTGCCAGCAGCGGGACAGGGGGGGACACTGAAGCTTTCTTT	CASSGTGGDTEAFF
.	TRBV12-3/TRBV12-4	many	TRBJ2-3	TGTGCCAGCAGTTTGCGCCTAGCGCCCACAGATACGCAGTATTTT	CASSLRLAPTDTQYF
TRBD2	TRBV30	many	TRBJ2-5	TGTGCCTGGAGTGAAGGCGGGAGGCGACAAGAGACCCAGTACTTC	CAWSEGGRRQETQYF
.	TRBV9	.	TRBJ2-2	TGTGCCAGCAGCGTATATACAAACACCGGGGAGCTGTTTTTT	CASSVYTNTGELFF
.	TRBV5-1	.	TRBJ2-2	TGCGCCAGCAGCGGGGGGAACACCGGGGGGCTGTTTTTT	CASSGGNTGGLFF
.	TRBV7-9	.	TRBJ1-5	TGTGCCAGCAGCTTAGCAGGGACCTATCAGCCCCAGCATTTT	CASSLAGTYQPQHF
.	TRBV30	.	TRBJ2-1	TGTGCCTGGAGTCCAGTGGATGAGCAGTTCTTC	CAWSPVDEQFF
.	TRBV5-1	many	TRBJ1-5	TGCGCCAGCCCCCCCGAACAGGGTTGGAGCAATCAGCCCCAGCATTTT	CASPPEQGWSNQPQHF
.	TRBV27	few	TRBJ2-2	TGTGCCAGCAGTTTATCGCTGGACACCGGGGAGCTGTTTTTT	CASSLSLDTGELFF
.	TRBV3-1	many	TRBJ2-1	TGTGCCAGCAGCACGCGTCCCCTCAATGAGCAGTTCTTC	CASSTRPLNEQFF
.	TRBV30	many	TRBJ1-3	TGTGCCTGGAGTAGGGACCGGCCGGGTGGAAACACCATATATTTT	CAWSRDRPGGNTIYF
.	TRBV20-1	.	TRBJ2-3	TGCAGTGCCATGGGCAGCCACAGGGTTGATACGCAGTATTTT	CSAMGSHRVDTQYF
.	TRBV20-1	many	TRBJ1-5	TGCAGTGCTAGAGCTAGGGAGGGTAGCAATCAGCCCCAGCATTTT	CSARAREGSNQPQHF